The next 3 T cell receptor beta chains were all read from a single sample in a study of cytomegalovirus exposure and HLA in healthy donors. It was with 60 Vbeta and 13 Jbeta primers that the PCR ran. The assay was immunoSEQ multiplex PCR, and TCRdb's table has in-frame clones only and misses some. This sample has 60,000 to 95,000 clones, with 75% to 85% found just once. The sequencing sample was made of PBMCs. Receptors were obtained from a man aged 70 or older in good health and CMV-seropositive.

This chain joins TRBV6-1 and TRBJ2-1; weak D call: TRBD2 (7 bases). CDR3 length equals 12 residues. Trimming removed 1 base from V and 10 bases from J, with 8 bases in between. In germline, CDR1 is MNHNS, CDR2 SASEGT. CDR3 in DNA: TGTGCCAGCAGTGAAGGGGGGGGCGAGCAGTTCTTC. This encodes CASSEGGGEQFF.

The chain joins TRBV7-9 to TRBJ1-1, with D perhaps matching TRBD1 (5 bases). Germline V lookup: CDR1 SEHNR, CDR2 FQNEAQ (reference sequence). The V gene lost 7 bases and the J gene lost 4 bases, with 19 bases spanning the gap. The CDR3 length is 15 residues. CDR3 nucleotides: TGTGCCAGCATCCCTCCTGGGGGGGTCCCCACTGAAGCTTTCTTT. As protein: CASIPPGGVPTEAFF.

This chain links TRBV28 with TRBJ2-3; D is perhaps TRBD2 (5 bases). Trimming took 0 bases from V and 7 from J, leaving 14 bases between them. Per the germline V gene, CDR1 is MDHEN and CDR2 is SYDVKM. The CDR3 length is 15 residues. The CDR3 nucleotides read TGTGCCAGCAGTTTATGGGCAGAGGGAACTAATACGCAGTATTTT. Its translation is CASSLWAEGTNTQYF.